A single sample is the source of the 22 T cell receptor beta chains below, sequenced in a study of Ad26.COV2.S vaccination and SARS-CoV-2 variants (dated by TCRdb to about 2021). The library came from the immunoSEQ multiplex PCR assay. The table comes from immuneACCESS by way of TCRdb, which keeps in-frame sequences with V and J called. Part of the clones is missing from these tables; in studies checked, under half for an unresolved V gene and the rest for unknown reasons. Here the sample has 350,000 to 500,000 clones; 90% occur a single time. The ten largest clonotypes hold about 4.5% of the sample. The treatment or condition tag for this specimen amounts to: approximately 18 received Ad26.COV2.S at low or high dose, single or two shots; roughly 5 received placebo; per-sample allocation not given. Repertoires of vaccine and placebo recipients were sequenced from samples taken on day 63 after the first injection.

The source was peripheral blood, collected in a trial of Ad26.COV2.S vaccine versus placebo. These receptors were obtained from a person between 18 and 65 years old who received the Ad26.COV2.S COVID-19 vaccine or a placebo.

The V gene is TRBV15, the J gene TRBJ2-5; 11 nucleotides align to TRBD2. This CDR3 has 13 residues. Trimming cost V 8 bases and J 5 bases; bases outside gene matches: 4. Looked up from germline, CDR1 is LNHNV and CDR2 is YYDKDF (reference sequence). The CDR3 region has the DNA TGTGCCACCGAACCTAGCGGGAGGGAGACCCAGTACTTC. This translates into CATEPSGRETQYF.

J is TRBJ1-6 and V is TRBV2; the match to TRBD1 covers 9 bases. The J segment lost 12 bases and the V segment lost 11 bases, leaving 11 bases of the junction unmatched. Germline CDR1 is SNHLY and CDR2 is FYNNEI. This CDR3 comprises 13 residues. CDR3 sequence: CAGGQGSPLPLHF. The DNA of the CDR3 is TGTGCCGGTGGACAGGGGTCACCCCTACCCCTCCACTTT.

CDR3 nucleotide sequence: TGTGCCAGCACTCTAGGCGGTACCTACGAGCAGTACTTC. The encoded protein is CASTLGGTYEQYF. The V and J genes are TRBV28 and TRBJ2-7; D remains unclear. This CDR3 has 13 amino acids. Germline CDR1 and CDR2: MDHEN and SYDVKM. V shed 7 bases and J shed 2 bases, with 12 bases lying between them.

This clone was observed a handful of times. The rearrangement joins TRBV9 to TRBJ1-3; TRBD1 agrees at 7 bases. Unmatched junction bases numbered 6, after V lost 2 bases and J lost 7 bases. This CDR3 has 14 residues. In germline, CDR1 is SGDLS, CDR2 YYNGEE. Here the CDR3 DNA reads TGTGCCAGCAGCGTCCATCCACAGGGGAACACCATATATTTT. The encoded protein is CASSVHPQGNTIYF.

This clone was picked up a small number of times. J is TRBJ1-5 and V is TRBV3-1 (or the pseudogene TRBV3-2); D not resolved. V lost 4 bases and J 2 bases, leaving 9 bases between the germline ends. Germline CDR1 LGHDT, CDR2 YNNKEL (reference sequence). This CDR3 contains 14 residues. CDR3 DNA sequence: TGTGCCAGCAGCCTCGACGGGGGCAATCAGCCCCAGCATTTT. Encoded protein: CASSLDGGNQPQHF.

This chain links TRBV5-4 with TRBJ2-7, with D perhaps given as TRBD1 or TRBD2 (7 bases each). Between the trimmed V and J ends, which lost 6 bases and 6 bases, there was a span of 25 bases. Germline V gene sequence: CDR1 SGHNT, CDR2 YYREEE (reference sequence). The CDR3 extends over 16 amino acids. The CDR3 DNA is TGTGCCAGCAAAATGGGAGGGGGCCCCACAATAGGCGAGCAGTACTTC. It specifies CASKMGGGPTIGEQYF.

The chain has TRBV5-1 and TRBJ2-1; TRBD2 matches at 7 bases. Trimming cost V 6 bases and J 3 bases; bases outside gene matches: 9. The CDR3 contains 15 residues. The germline V gene has CDR1 SGHRS and CDR2 YFSETQ. The CDR3 here is CASTPLLADYNEQFF. CDR3 in DNA: TGCGCCAGCACCCCATTGCTAGCGGACTACAATGAGCAGTTCTTC.

The CDR3 nucleotides are TGCGCCAGCACCCGGGGGGAAGGGACCACTGAAGCTTTCTTT. This gives the protein CASTRGEGTTEAFF. This rearrangement joins TRBV5-1 to TRBJ1-1; the D gene is possibly TRBD1 (5 bases). V lost 6 bases to trimming and J lost 4 bases, with 16 bases between them. Germline V gene lookup returns CDR1 SGHRS and CDR2 YFSETQ. The CDR3 spans 14 residues.

The J gene is TRBJ1-2, the V gene TRBV27, with TRBD1 matching over 10 bases. From germline, CDR1 is MNHEY and CDR2 SMNVEV (reference sequence). J was trimmed by 4 bases and V by 6 bases; bases with no gene match: 20. The CDR3 contains 19 residues. DNA for the CDR3: TGTGCCAGCAGCCCCAGAACCGGGACAGGGGAGACCTCGGTCTATGGCTACACCTTC. Its translation is CASSPRTGTGETSVYGYTF.

The chain uses TRBV28 and TRBJ2-3, with 15 bases identical to TRBD2. Trimming took 6 bases from V and 3 from J; bases not matched to a gene: 4. This CDR3 has 16 amino acids. Germline V CDR1 and CDR2: MDHEN, SYDVKM. The CDR3 here is CASRGTSGRRTDTQYF. The CDR3 DNA follows: TGTGCCAGCAGGGGGACTAGCGGGAGGAGGACAGATACGCAGTATTTT.

The rearrangement uses TRBV6-2 or TRBV6-3 and TRBJ2-7; 15 bases agree with TRBD2. The germline V gene encodes CDR1 MNHEY and CDR2 SVGEGT. CDR3 length: 20 residues. Germline trimming cut 0 bases from V and 3 bases from J; bases unmatched to any gene: 12. The CDR3 protein is CASSYSTPGLAGGTYYEQYF. Here the CDR3 DNA reads TGTGCCAGCAGTTACTCGACCCCGGGACTAGCGGGAGGTACCTACTACGAGCAGTACTTC.

The chain employs TRBV11-2 and TRBJ2-7; D is possibly TRBD2 (6 bases). Trimming cost V 5 bases and J 8 bases, with 16 bases left between them. Germline CDR1 SGHAT, CDR2 FQNNGV. There are 13 residues in the CDR3. This CDR3 is CASSLYPGRKQYF. The CDR3, as DNA: TGTGCCAGCAGCCTCTACCCAGGGAGGAAGCAGTACTTC.

The chain is built from TRBV6-6 and TRBJ2-7, with D possibly TRBD1 on 5 matching bases. The germline gives CDR1 MNHNY, CDR2 SVGAGI (reference sequence). The CDR3 extends over 13 amino acids. Deletions cut 2 bases from V and 2 bases from J, with 7 bases between. CDR3 loop: CASSYPGTYEQYF. As DNA, the CDR3 is TGTGCCAGCAGTTACCCAGGGACCTACGAGCAGTACTTC.

This rearrangement joins TRBV4-1 to TRBJ2-7; D gene unclear. The CDR3 sequence is 13 residues long. CDR1 is MGHRA, CDR2 YSYEKL, per germline. Trimming cost V 0 bases and J 4 bases, with 7 bases left between them. The CDR3 sequence is CASSQDGVYEQYF. The CDR3 bases are TGCGCCAGCAGCCAAGATGGGGTATACGAGCAGTACTTC.

This clone occurred once. This chain joins TRBV6-2 or TRBV6-3 and TRBJ2-4; 7 nucleotides line up with TRBD1. In germline, CDR1 is MNHEY, CDR2 SVGEGT. After removal of 6 bases from V and 6 bases from J, the junction contained 2 bases not matched to a gene. The CDR3 is made up of 12 amino acids. CDR3 bases: TGTGCCAGCAGCGGACAGGTAAACATTCAGTACTTC. Amino acids: CASSGQVNIQYF.

V is TRBV18 and J is TRBJ1-2, with a possible D match to TRBD1 (6 bases). The CDR3 loop spans 13 amino acids. The germline V gene has CDR1 KGHSH and CDR2 LQKENI. Between the trimmed V and J ends, which lost 3 bases and 1 base, there was a span of 6 bases. DNA for the CDR3: TGTGCCAGCTCACCGGACAGTAACTATGGCTACACCTTC. It yields the protein CASSPDSNYGYTF.

This clone was picked up a small number of times. This chain links TRBV27 with TRBJ2-1, with D uncertain. The CDR3 totals 15 residues. CDR1 MNHEY and CDR2 SMNVEV come from the germline V gene (reference sequence). The germline V and J ends were trimmed by 5 bases and 2 bases, with 13 bases remaining between them. Here the CDR3 reads CASSPRAAPYNEQFF. Here the CDR3 DNA reads TGTGCCAGCAGTCCCCGCGCCGCGCCCTACAATGAGCAGTTCTTC.

The rearrangement joins TRBV5-1 to TRBJ2-7, with 9 nucleotides matching TRBD1. Germline CDR1 reads SGHRS; CDR2 reads YFSETQ. This CDR3 has 18 amino acids. V was pared by 4 bases and J by 7 bases, with 21 bases of the junction left unmatched. CDR3 sequence: CASSRGQGGGRGLWEQYF. CDR3 sequence (DNA): TGCGCCAGCAGCCGGGGACAGGGAGGCGGGAGAGGACTTTGGGAGCAGTACTTC.

The CDR3 loop is CASSVAAEDTQYF. In DNA form, the CDR3 reads TGTGCCAGCAGCGTAGCGGCGGAAGATACGCAGTATTTT. The chain recombines TRBV9 with TRBJ2-3; D gene ambiguous. CDR1 and CDR2 (germline): SGDLS, YYNGEE. Trimming took 0 bases from V and 5 from J, leaving 7 bases between them. CDR3 length: 13 amino acids.

In DNA, the CDR3 is TGTGCCAGCAGCCCCGGACAGGGCGGCGGAGCCCTCCACTTT. This codes for CASSPGQGGGALHF. The chain combines TRBV5-6 with TRBJ1-6; 8 positions agree with TRBD1. The V gene end was trimmed by 4 bases and the J gene end by 14 bases; junction bases not matched to a gene: 11. In germline, CDR1 is SGHDT, CDR2 YYEEEE. This CDR3 comprises 14 residues. Together with reference TRBV5-6 and TRBJ1-6, the CDR3 gives the full variable domain: DAGVTQSPTHLIKTRGQQVTLRCSPKSGHDTVSWYQQALGQGPQFIFQYYEEEERQRGNFPDRFSGHQFPNYSSELNVNALLLGDSALYLCASSPGQGGGALHFGNGTRLTVT.

This rearrangement joins TRBV14 to TRBJ2-1; tentatively, D is TRBD1 (5 bases). The CDR3 is 13 amino acids. V lost 3 bases and J 4 bases, leaving 7 bases between the germline ends. In germline, CDR1 is SGHDN, CDR2 FVKESK. The CDR3 sequence is CASSHRVYNEQFF. For the CDR3, the DNA is TGTGCCAGCAGCCACAGGGTTTACAATGAGCAGTTCTTC. The entire variable domain, with the rest obtained from reference TRBV14 and TRBJ2-1, is as follows: EAGVTQFPSHSVIEKGQTVTLRCDPISGHDNLYWYRRVMGKEIKFLLHFVKESKQDESGMPNNRFLAERTGGTYSTLKVQPAELEDSGVYFCASSHRVYNEQFFGPGTRLTVL.

The V gene is TRBV7-3, the J gene TRBJ2-3; 12 bases agree with TRBD1. The CDR3 covers 15 residues. The V and J ends lost 5 bases and 4 bases, in that order; junction bases with no gene match: 4. CDR1 and CDR2 from the germline V gene are SGHTA and FQGTGA. The CDR3 reads CASSPGQGASDTQYF. For the CDR3, the DNA is TGTGCCAGCAGCCCGGGACAGGGGGCATCAGATACGCAGTATTTT.